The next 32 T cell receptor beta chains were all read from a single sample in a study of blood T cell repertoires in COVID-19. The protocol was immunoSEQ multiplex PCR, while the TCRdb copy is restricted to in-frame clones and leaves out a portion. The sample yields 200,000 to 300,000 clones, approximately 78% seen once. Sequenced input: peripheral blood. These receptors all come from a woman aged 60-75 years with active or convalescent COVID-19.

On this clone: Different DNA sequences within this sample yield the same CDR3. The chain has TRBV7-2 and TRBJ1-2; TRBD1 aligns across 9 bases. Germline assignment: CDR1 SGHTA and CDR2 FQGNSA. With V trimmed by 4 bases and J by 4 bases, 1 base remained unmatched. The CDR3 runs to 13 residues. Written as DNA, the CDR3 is TGTGCCAGCAGCTCGGGACAGGGCTATGGCTACACCTTC. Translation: CASSSGQGYGYTF.

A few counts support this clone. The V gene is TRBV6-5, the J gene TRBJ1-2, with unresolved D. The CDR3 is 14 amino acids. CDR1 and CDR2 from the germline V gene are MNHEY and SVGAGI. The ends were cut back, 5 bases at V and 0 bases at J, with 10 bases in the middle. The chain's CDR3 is CASSLQETNYGYTF. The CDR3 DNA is TGTGCCAGCAGTCTTCAGGAAACTAACTATGGCTACACCTTC.

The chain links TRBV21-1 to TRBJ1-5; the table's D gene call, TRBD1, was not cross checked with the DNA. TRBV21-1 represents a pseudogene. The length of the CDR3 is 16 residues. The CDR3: CASSNRWQGGNQPQHF. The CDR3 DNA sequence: TGTGCCAGCAGCAATCGATGGCAGGGGGGCAATCAGCCCCAGCATTTT.

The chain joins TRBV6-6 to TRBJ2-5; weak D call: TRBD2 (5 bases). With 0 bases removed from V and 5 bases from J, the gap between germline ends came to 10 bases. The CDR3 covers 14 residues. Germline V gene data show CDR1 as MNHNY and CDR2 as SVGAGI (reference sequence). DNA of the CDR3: TGTGCCAGCAGTTACTCGAGGGAGTGGGAGACCCAGTACTTC. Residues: CASSYSREWETQYF.

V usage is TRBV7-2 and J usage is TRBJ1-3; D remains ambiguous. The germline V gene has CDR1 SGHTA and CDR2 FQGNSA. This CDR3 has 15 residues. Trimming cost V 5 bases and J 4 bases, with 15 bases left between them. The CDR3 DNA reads TGTGCCAGCAGCCCCTACTTGGAGGCGGGAAACACCATATATTTT. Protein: CASSPYLEAGNTIYF. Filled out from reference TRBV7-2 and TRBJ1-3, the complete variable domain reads GAGVSQSPSNKVTEKGKDVELRCDPISGHTALYWYRQSLGQGLEFLIYFQGNSAPDKSGLPSDRFSAERTGGSVSTLTIQRTQQEDSAVYLCASSPYLEAGNTIYFGEGSWLTVV.

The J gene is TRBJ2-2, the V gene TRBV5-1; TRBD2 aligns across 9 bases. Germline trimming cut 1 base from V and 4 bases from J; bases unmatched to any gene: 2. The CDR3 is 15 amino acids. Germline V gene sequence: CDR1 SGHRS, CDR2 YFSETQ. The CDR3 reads CASSLSGGPTGELFF. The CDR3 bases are TGCGCCAGCAGCTTGAGCGGGGGGCCCACCGGGGAGCTGTTTTTT.

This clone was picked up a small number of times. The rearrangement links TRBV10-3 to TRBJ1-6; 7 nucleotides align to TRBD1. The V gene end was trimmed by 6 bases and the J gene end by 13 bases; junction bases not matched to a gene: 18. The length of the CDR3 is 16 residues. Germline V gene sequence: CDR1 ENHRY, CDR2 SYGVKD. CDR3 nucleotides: TGTGCCATCAGCTGGACAGGCGGAGTAAACACCCCTCCCCTCCACTTT. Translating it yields CAISWTGGVNTPPLHF.

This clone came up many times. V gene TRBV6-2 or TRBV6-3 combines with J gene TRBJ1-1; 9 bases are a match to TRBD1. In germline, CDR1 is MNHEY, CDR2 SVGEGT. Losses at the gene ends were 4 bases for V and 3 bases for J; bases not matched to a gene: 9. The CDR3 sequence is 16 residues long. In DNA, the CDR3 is TGTGCCAGCAGTTTCAAACAGGGGGCGTCGGACACTGAAGCTTTCTTT. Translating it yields CASSFKQGASDTEAFF.

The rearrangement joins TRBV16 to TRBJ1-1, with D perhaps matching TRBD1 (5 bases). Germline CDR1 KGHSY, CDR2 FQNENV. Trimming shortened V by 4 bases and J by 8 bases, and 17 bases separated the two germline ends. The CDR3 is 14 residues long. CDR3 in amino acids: CASSLFPGREEAFF. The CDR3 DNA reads TGTGCCAGCAGCCTTTTCCCGGGGCGGGAAGAAGCTTTCTTT.

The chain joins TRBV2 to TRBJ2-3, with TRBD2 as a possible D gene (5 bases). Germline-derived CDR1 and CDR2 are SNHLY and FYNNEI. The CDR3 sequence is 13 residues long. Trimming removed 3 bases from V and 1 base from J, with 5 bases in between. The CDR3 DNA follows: TGTGCCAGCAGTGAGCGGGGCACAGATACGCAGTATTTT. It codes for CASSERGTDTQYF.

CDR3 amino acids: CASSYSSDNYGYTF. As DNA, the CDR3 is TGTGCCAGCAGTTATAGCAGCGACAACTATGGCTACACCTTC. This chain links TRBV6-6 with TRBJ1-2; D gene uncertain. Germline V gene lookup returns CDR1 MNHNY and CDR2 SVGAGI (reference sequence). With 3 bases removed from V and 2 bases from J, the gap between germline ends came to 10 bases. The CDR3 has 14 amino acids.

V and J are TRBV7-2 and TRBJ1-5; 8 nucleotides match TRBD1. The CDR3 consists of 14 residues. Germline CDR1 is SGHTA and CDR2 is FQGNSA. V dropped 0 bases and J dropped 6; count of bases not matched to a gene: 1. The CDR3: CASSLAGQAQPQHF. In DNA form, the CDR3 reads TGTGCCAGCAGCTTAGCGGGACAGGCTCAGCCCCAGCATTTT.

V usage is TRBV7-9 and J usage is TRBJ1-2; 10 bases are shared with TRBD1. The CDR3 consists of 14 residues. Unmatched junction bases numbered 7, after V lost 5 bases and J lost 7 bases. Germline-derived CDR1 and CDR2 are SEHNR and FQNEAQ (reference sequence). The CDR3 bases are TGTGCCAGCAGCCCGGGACAGGGGATCGGTGGCTACACCTTC. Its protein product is CASSPGQGIGGYTF.

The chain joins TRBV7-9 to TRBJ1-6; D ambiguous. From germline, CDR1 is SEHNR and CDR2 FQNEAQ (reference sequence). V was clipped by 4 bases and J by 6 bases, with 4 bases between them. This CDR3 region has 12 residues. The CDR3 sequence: CASSSINSPLHF. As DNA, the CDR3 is TGTGCCAGCAGCTCCATTAATTCACCCCTCCACTTT.

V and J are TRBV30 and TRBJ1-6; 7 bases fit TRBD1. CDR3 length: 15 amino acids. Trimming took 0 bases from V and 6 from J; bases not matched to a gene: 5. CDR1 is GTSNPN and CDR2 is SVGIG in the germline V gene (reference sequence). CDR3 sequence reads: CAWSVRGQANSPLHF. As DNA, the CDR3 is TGTGCCTGGAGTGTACGAGGACAGGCTAATTCACCCCTCCACTTT. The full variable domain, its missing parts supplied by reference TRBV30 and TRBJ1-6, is SQTIHQWPATLVQPVGSPLSLECTVEGTSNPNLYWYRQAAGRGLQLLFYSVGIGQISSEVPQNLSASRPQDRQFILSSKKLLLSDSGFYLCAWSVRGQANSPLHFGNGTRLTVT.

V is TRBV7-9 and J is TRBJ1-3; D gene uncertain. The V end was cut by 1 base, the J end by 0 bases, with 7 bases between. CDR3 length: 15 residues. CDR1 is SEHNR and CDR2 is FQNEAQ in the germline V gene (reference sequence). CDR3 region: CASSLELLSGNTIYF. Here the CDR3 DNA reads TGTGCCAGCAGCTTAGAACTTCTCTCTGGAAACACCATATATTTT.

The chain's CDR3 is CASRGQLNTEAFF. DNA of the CDR3: TGTGCCAGCAGAGGACAATTGAACACTGAAGCTTTCTTT. J is TRBJ1-1 and V is TRBV7-2; D is perhaps TRBD1 (5 bases). Germline CDR1 is SGHTA and CDR2 is FQGNSA. The CDR3 extends over 13 amino acids. Between the trimmed V and J ends, which lost 6 bases and 0 bases, there was a span of 8 bases.

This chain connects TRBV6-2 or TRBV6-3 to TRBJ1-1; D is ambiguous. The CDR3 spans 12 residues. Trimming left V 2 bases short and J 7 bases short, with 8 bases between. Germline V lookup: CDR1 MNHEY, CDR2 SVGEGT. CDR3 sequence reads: CASSYGRIEAFF. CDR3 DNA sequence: TGTGCCAGCAGTTACGGCAGGATTGAAGCTTTCTTT.

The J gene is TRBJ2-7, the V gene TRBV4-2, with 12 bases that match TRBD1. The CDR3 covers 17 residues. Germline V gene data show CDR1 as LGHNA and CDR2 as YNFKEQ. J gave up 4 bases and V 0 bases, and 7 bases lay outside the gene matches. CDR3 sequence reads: CASSQDGGTGGLYEQYF. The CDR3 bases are TGTGCCAGCAGCCAAGATGGAGGGACAGGGGGCTTGTACGAGCAGTACTTC.

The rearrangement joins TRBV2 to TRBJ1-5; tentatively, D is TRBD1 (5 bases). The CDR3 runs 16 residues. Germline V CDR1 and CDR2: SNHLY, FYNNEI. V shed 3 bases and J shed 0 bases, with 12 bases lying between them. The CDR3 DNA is TGTGCCAGCAGTGAGGGGAGGGGTTTTAGCAATCAGCCCCAGCATTTT. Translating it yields CASSEGRGFSNQPQHF.

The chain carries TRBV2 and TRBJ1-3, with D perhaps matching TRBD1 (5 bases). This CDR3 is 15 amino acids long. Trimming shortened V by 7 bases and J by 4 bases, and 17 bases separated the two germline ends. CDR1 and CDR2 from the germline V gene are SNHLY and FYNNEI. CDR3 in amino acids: CASNPTALGGNTIYF. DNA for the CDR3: TGTGCCAGCAACCCGACAGCTCTGGGAGGAAACACCATATATTTT. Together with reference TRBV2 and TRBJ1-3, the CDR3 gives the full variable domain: EPEVTQTPSHQVTQMGQEVILRCVPISNHLYFYWYRQILGQKVEFLVSFYNNEISEKSEIFDDQFSVERPDGSNFTLKIRSTKLEDSAMYFCASNPTALGGNTIYFGEGSWLTVV.

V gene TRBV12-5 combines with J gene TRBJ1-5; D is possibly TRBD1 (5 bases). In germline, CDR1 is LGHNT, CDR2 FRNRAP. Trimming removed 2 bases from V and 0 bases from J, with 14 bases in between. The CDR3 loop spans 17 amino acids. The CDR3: CASGLFQGPYSNQPQHF. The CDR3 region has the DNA TGTGCTAGTGGTTTGTTCCAGGGCCCATATAGCAATCAGCCCCAGCATTTT.

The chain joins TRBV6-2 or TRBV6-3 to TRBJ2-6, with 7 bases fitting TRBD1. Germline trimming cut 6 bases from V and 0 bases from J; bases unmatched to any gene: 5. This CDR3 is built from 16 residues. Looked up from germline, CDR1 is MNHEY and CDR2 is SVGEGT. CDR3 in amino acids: CASSRTGGSGANVLTF. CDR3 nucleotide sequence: TGTGCCAGCAGCCGGACAGGCGGCTCTGGGGCCAACGTCCTGACTTTC.

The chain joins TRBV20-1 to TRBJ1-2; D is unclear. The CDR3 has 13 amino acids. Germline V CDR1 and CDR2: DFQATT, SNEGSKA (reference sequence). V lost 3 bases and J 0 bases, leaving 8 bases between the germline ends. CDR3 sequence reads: CSASRGANYGYTF. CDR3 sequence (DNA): TGCAGTGCTAGTCGCGGGGCTAACTATGGCTACACCTTC.

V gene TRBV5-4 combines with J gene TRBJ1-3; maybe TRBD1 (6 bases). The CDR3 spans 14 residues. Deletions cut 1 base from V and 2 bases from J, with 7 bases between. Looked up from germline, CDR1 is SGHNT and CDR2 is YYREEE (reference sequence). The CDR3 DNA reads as TGTGCCAGCAGCTTGAGGACAGCTGGAAACACCATATATTTT. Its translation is CASSLRTAGNTIYF.

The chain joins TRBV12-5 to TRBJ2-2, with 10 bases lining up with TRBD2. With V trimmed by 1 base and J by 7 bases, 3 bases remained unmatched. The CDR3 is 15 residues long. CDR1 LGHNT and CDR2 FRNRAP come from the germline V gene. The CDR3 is CASGLAAGGYGELFF. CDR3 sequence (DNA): TGTGCTAGTGGTTTGGCAGCGGGGGGGTACGGGGAGCTGTTTTTT.

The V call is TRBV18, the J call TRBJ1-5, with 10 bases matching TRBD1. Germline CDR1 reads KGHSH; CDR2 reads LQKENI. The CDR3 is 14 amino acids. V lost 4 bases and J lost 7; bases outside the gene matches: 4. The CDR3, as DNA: TGTGCCAGCTCACTCGGACAGGGGGGCCAGCCCCAGCATTTT. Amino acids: CASSLGQGGQPQHF.

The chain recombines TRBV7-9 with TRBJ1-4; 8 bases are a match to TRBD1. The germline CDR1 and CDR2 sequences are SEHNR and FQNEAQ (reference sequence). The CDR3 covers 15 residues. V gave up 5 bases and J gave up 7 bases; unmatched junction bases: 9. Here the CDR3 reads CASSRTQGAPEKLFF. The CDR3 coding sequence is TGTGCCAGCAGCCGAACCCAGGGGGCGCCTGAAAAACTGTTTTTT.

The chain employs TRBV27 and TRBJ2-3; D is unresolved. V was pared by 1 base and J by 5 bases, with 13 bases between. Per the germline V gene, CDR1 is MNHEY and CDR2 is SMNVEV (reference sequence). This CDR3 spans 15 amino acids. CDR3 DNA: TGTGCCAGCAGTTTATATGCGCCGAAAAAAGATACGCAGTATTTT. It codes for CASSLYAPKKDTQYF.

CDR3 protein: CASSRRTGSGEKLFF. The CDR3 DNA reads as TGTGCCAGCAGCCGCAGAACAGGGTCTGGTGAAAAACTGTTTTTT. This chain joins TRBV3-1 (or the pseudogene TRBV3-2) and TRBJ1-4; tentatively, D is TRBD1 (6 bases). The CDR3 has 15 residues. The V end was cut by 4 bases, the J end by 7 bases, with 16 bases between. In germline, CDR1 is LGHDT, CDR2 YNNKEL (reference sequence).

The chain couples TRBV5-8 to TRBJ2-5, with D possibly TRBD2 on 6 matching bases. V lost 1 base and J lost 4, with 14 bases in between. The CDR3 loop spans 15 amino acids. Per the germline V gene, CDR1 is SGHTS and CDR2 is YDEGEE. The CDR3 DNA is TGTGCCAGCAGCTTGTCAGGGTACGGGAGAGAGACCCAGTACTTC. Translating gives CASSLSGYGRETQYF.

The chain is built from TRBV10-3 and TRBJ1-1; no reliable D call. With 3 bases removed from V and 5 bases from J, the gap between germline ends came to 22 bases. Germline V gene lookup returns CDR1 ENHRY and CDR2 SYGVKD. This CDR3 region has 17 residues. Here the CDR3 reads CAISERGIPPLRTEAFF. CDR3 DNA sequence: TGTGCCATCAGTGAACGCGGGATCCCCCCACTTAGGACTGAAGCTTTCTTT.